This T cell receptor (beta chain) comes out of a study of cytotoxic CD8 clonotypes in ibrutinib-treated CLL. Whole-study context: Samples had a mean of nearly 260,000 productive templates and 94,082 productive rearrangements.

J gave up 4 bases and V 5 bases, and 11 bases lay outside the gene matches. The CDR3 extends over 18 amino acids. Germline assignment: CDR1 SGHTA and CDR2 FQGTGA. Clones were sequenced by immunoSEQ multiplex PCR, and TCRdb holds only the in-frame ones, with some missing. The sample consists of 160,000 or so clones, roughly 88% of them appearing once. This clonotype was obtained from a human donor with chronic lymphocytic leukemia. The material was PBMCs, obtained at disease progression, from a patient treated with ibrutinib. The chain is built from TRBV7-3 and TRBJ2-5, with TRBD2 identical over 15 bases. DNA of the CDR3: TGTGCCAGCAGCCCGGGACTAGCGGGAGGTAGATCCTTAGAGACCCAGTACTTC. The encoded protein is CASSPGLAGGRSLETQYF.